This is a list of T cell receptor beta chains from one sample in a study of T cells of healthy individuals. Using its own MiXCR run on the 5' RACE reads, TCRdb lists one record per CDR3 protein. Seen here are 50,000 to 55,000 distinct CDR3 sequences, around 15% observed once, and the top ten hold 15% to 20%. The receptor set was obtained from a human donor in good health. Each CDR3 is given with its conserved first and last residue. D genes are given only for firm matches. Rows may omit the clone size; those that give it use once, few, many or a size class.

clone_size j_call v_call d_call cdr3_aa cdr3_nt
many TRBJ2-3 TRBV9 . CASSVAVYPDTQYF TGTGCCAGCAGCGTAGCCGTTTACCCAGATACGCAGTATTTT
. TRBJ2-2 TRBV27 . CASSILRGAPGELFF TGTGCCAGCAGTATCCTCCGGGGGGCTCCGGGGGAGCTGTTTTTT
. TRBJ2-2 TRBV7-2 TRBD2 CASSLERDTGELFF TGTGCCAGCAGCTTAGAGCGGGATACCGGGGAGCTGTTTTTT
. TRBJ2-3 TRBV7-2 TRBD2 CASSPRDYTDTQYF TGTGCCAGCAGCCCTCGGGACTACACAGATACGCAGTATTTT
many TRBJ2-3 TRBV19 TRBD1 CASRSGQGITDTQYF TGTGCCAGTAGGTCGGGACAGGGGATAACAGATACGCAGTATTTT
few TRBJ1-1 TRBV19 . CASRGFMNTEAFF TGTGCCAGTAGGGGATTCATGAACACTGAAGCTTTCTTT
many TRBJ2-5 TRBV24-1 . CATSDGSMWTQYF TGTGCCACCAGTGACGGGAGTATGTGGACCCAGTACTTC
many TRBJ2-1 TRBV29-1 TRBD2 CSVVGGSTYNEQFF TGCAGCGTTGTGGGCGGGAGCACCTACAATGAGCAGTTCTTC
. TRBJ2-2 TRBV12-3/TRBV12-4 . CASSFGGSTGELFF TGTGCCAGCAGTTTTGGGGGTTCTACCGGGGAGCTGTTTTTT
. TRBJ1-2 TRBV4-3 . CASSQDVNSIYGYTF TGCGCCAGCAGCCAAGATGTTAACAGTATCTATGGCTACACCTTC
few TRBJ2-7 TRBV6-6 TRBD1 CASRDRAEQYF TGTGCCAGCAGAGACAGGGCAGAGCAGTACTTC
many TRBJ2-3 TRBV6-5 . CASSYSLSSPDTQYF TGTGCCAGCAGTTACTCTCTCTCTTCCCCAGATACGCAGTATTTT
. TRBJ2-1 TRBV7-9 . CASSQLGNNEQFF TGTGCCAGCAGCCAACTTGGGAACAATGAGCAGTTCTTC
. TRBJ2-5 TRBV30 TRBD2 CAWKPGLAGETQYF TGTGCCTGGAAACCGGGACTAGCGGGAGAGACCCAGTACTTC
many TRBJ2-7 TRBV27 TRBD1 CASSRTGGYEQYF TGTGCCAGCAGTCGGACAGGGGGCTACGAGCAGTACTTC
many TRBJ2-7 TRBV7-9 . CASSLYANEQYF TGTGCCAGCAGCTTATACGCGAACGAGCAGTACTTC